The rows below give T cell receptor beta chains drawn from one sample of a study of blood T cell repertoires in COVID-19. Libraries were prepared by immunoSEQ multiplex PCR; TCRdb keeps only in-frame clonotypes and omits some of them. This table holds some 240,000 clones, roughly 88% found once. The specimen was peripheral blood. The receptors were gathered from a woman in her forties who had recovered from COVID-19. The CDR3 runs from the conserved cysteine through the conserved F or W. D genes are given only for firm matches. A clone size is listed for some rows: how often the clone was seen (once, few, many), or a class if it is expanded.

TRBV30	TRBJ2-1	-	once	CAWGANYNEQFF	TGTGCCTGGGGAGCAAACTACAATGAGCAGTTCTTC
TRBV27	TRBJ1-3	-	-	CASSPNRVSGNTIYF	TGTGCCAGCAGCCCTAACAGGGTCTCTGGAAACACCATATATTTT
TRBV6-2/TRBV6-3	TRBJ1-1	-	-	CASSRTGGSNTEAFF	TGTGCCAGCAGTCGAACAGGCGGTTCGAACACTGAAGCTTTCTTT
TRBV7-2	TRBJ2-2	-	-	CASSYQSNTGELFF	TGTGCCAGCAGCTATCAGTCGAACACCGGGGAGCTGTTTTTT
TRBV14	TRBJ1-2	TRBD1	-	CASSQDEDTGGEGYTF	TGTGCCAGCAGCCAAGATGAAGACACAGGGGGCGAGGGCTACACCTTC
TRBV6-2/TRBV6-3	TRBJ2-7	TRBD2	-	CASSPGSGGEFYEQYF	TGTGCCAGCAGCCCAGGAAGCGGGGGGGAATTCTACGAGCAGTACTTC
TRBV12-3/TRBV12-4	TRBJ1-2	-	-	CASSSRDIYGYTF	TGTGCCAGCAGTTCCCGGGACATCTATGGCTACACCTTC
TRBV2	TRBJ1-4	TRBD1	-	CASSSAVPGQGGKLFF	TGTGCCAGCAGTTCGGCGGTCCCGGGACAGGGGGGAAAACTGTTTTTT
TRBV23-1	TRBJ2-7	-	-	CASSQILPRGMAYEQYF	TGCGCCAGCAGTCAAATACTCCCCCGGGGGATGGCCTACGAGCAGTACTTC
TRBV2	TRBJ2-5	-	-	CASSDQDGRETQYF	TGTGCCAGCAGTGACCAGGATGGAAGAGAGACCCAGTACTTC
TRBV19	TRBJ2-3	TRBD2	-	CASSPTSGGAWGTQYF	TGTGCCAGTAGTCCGACTAGCGGGGGGGCCTGGGGTACGCAGTATTTT
TRBV6-5	TRBJ1-1	-	-	CASSYLGGNTEAFF	TGTGCCAGCAGTTACCTCGGGGGGAACACTGAAGCTTTCTTT
TRBV5-1	TRBJ1-1	TRBD1	-	CASSLGSTGDTEAFF	TGCGCCAGCAGCTTGGGATCCACAGGGGATACTGAAGCTTTCTTT
TRBV3-1/TRBV3-2	TRBJ2-3	TRBD2	-	CASSHSVRGADTQYF	TGTGCCAGCAGCCACTCCGTGCGGGGGGCAGATACGCAGTATTTT
TRBV18	TRBJ1-6	-	-	CASSPPGQAIGSPLHF	TGTGCCAGCTCACCACCGGGGCAGGCGATAGGTTCACCCCTCCACTTT
TRBV7-2	TRBJ2-7	TRBD1	-	CASSLQLGTGIGEQYF	TGTGCCAGCAGCCTCCAGCTGGGGACAGGGATTGGCGAGCAGTACTTC
TRBV6-6	TRBJ2-1	TRBD2	-	CASSYLGTSGEQFF	TGTGCCAGCAGTTACCTCGGGACTAGCGGTGAGCAGTTCTTC
TRBV19	TRBJ2-5	-	-	CASSISDGETQYF	TGTGCCAGTAGTATAAGCGATGGGGAGACCCAGTACTTC
TRBV19	TRBJ2-2	-	-	CASRTDVNTGELFF	TGTGCCAGTAGGACTGACGTGAACACCGGGGAGCTGTTTTTT
TRBV6-6	TRBJ2-2	-	-	CASSAGQYPGELFF	TGTGCCAGCAGTGCTGGACAGTACCCCGGGGAGCTGTTTTTT
TRBV5-1	TRBJ2-7	TRBD1	-	CASRATGGGYEQYF	TGCGCCAGCAGAGCAACAGGGGGCGGATACGAGCAGTACTTC
TRBV30	TRBJ2-1	-	many	CAWMGRGFTSYNEQFF	TGTGCCTGGATGGGCCGGGGGTTTACGTCCTACAATGAGCAGTTCTTC
TRBV19	TRBJ2-1	TRBD2	-	CASSTGTSGVNEQFF	TGTGCCAGTAGTACCGGGACTAGCGGGGTCAATGAGCAGTTCTTC
TRBV29-1	TRBJ1-5	TRBD1	few	CSNRDRGQRDQPQHF	TGCAGCAACCGGGACAGGGGGCAAAGGGATCAGCCCCAGCATTTT
TRBV15	TRBJ2-7	TRBD2	-	CATRLTSAVYEQYF	TGTGCCACCAGATTGACTAGCGCTGTCTACGAGCAGTACTTC
TRBV7-2	TRBJ1-5	-	few	CASSLTGQGQPQHF	TGTGCCAGCAGCCTTACAGGGCAGGGTCAGCCCCAGCATTTT
TRBV5-1	TRBJ1-2	TRBD1	-	CASSSQQGAYGYTF	TGCGCCAGCAGCTCACAACAGGGGGCCTATGGCTACACCTTC
TRBV5-1	TRBJ1-6	TRBD1	-	CASSPSTGTEYSPLHF	TGCGCCAGCAGCCCGTCCACCGGGACAGAATATTCACCCCTCCACTTT
TRBV6-5	TRBJ1-1	-	once	CASSLLGRNTEAFF	TGTGCCAGCAGTTTACTAGGCAGGAACACTGAAGCTTTCTTT
TRBV4-3	TRBJ2-7	TRBD1	-	CASSQDYGPGGYEQYF	TGCGCCAGCAGCCAAGATTACGGGCCAGGGGGCTACGAGCAGTACTTC
TRBV5-6	TRBJ1-1	-	-	CASSPGGAKAFF	TGTGCCAGCAGCCCGGGGGGAGCGAAAGCTTTCTTT
TRBV29-1	TRBJ2-3	-	-	CSVGSQGGDTQYF	TGCAGCGTCGGTTCCCAGGGGGGAGATACGCAGTATTTT
TRBV5-1	TRBJ2-5	-	-	CASSLMNSGPQETQYF	TGCGCCAGCAGCTTGATGAATAGCGGACCCCAAGAGACCCAGTACTTC
TRBV11-2	TRBJ2-3	TRBD2	few	CASSSSLGGGARNTQYF	TGTGCCAGCAGCTCCTCCCTCGGCGGGGGGGCAAGGAATACGCAGTATTTT
TRBV19	TRBJ2-3	-	-	CASSGQYTSTDTQYF	TGTGCCAGTAGTGGACAATACACTAGCACAGATACGCAGTATTTT
TRBV7-2	TRBJ2-7	-	-	CASSSRLIAPSYEQYF	TGTGCCAGCAGCTCACGGTTGATTGCACCTTCCTACGAGCAGTACTTC
TRBV5-1	TRBJ2-2	-	-	CASSFGGNTGELFF	TGCGCCAGCAGCTTCGGCGGGAACACCGGGGAGCTGTTTTTT
TRBV9	TRBJ2-1	TRBD1	-	CASSVEGAAYNEQFF	TGTGCCAGCAGCGTAGAGGGGGCTGCCTACAATGAGCAGTTCTTC
TRBV19	TRBJ1-2	-	-	CASSILWRSGGYTF	TGTGCCAGTAGTATCCTCTGGAGGAGCGGTGGCTACACCTTC
TRBV2	TRBJ1-6	-	few	CASRVPIANSPLHF	TGTGCCAGCCGGGTCCCGATAGCCAATTCACCCCTCCACTTT
TRBV10-3	TRBJ2-1	-	-	CAISENNYNEQFF	TGTGCCATCAGTGAGAATAACTACAATGAGCAGTTCTTC
TRBV19	TRBJ2-7	-	-	CASSSGERAGYEQYF	TGTGCCTCGTCATCAGGTGAGAGGGCAGGTTACGAGCAGTACTTC
TRBV30	TRBJ2-7	-	-	CAWSQGVSYEQYF	TGTGCCTGGAGTCAGGGTGTATCCTACGAGCAGTACTTC
TRBV11-3	TRBJ2-7	-	few	CASSSGLGNARYEQYF	TGTGCCAGCAGCTCAGGGTTGGGTAATGCGCGCTACGAGCAGTACTTC
TRBV6-4	TRBJ2-3	-	-	CASSEQGSDTQYF	TGTGCCAGCAGTGAGCAGGGCTCAGATACGCAGTATTTT
TRBV7-2	TRBJ2-1	TRBD1	-	CASSSKVTQGEVF	TGTGCCAGCAGCTCGAAAGTCACACAGGGGGAAGTCTTC